This record concerns one T cell receptor (beta chain) sequence. This sample is drawn from a study of blood T cell repertoires in COVID-19. Only in-frame clones appear in the TCRdb table, and some are missing; sequencing was by immunoSEQ multiplex PCR. The data contain 300,000 to 400,000 clones, approximately 88% of them singletons. The sequence was obtained from a woman aged 30 to 39 with COVID-19, enrolled during active disease. The sequenced sample was peripheral blood.

CDR3 DNA sequence: TGTGCCAGCAGTAAGGCCGGAGCGGGATTTAACTATGGCTACACCTTC. This sequence encodes CASSKAGAGFNYGYTF. The rearrangement uses TRBV28 and TRBJ1-2; D gene uncertain. The CDR3 has 16 amino acids. V gave up 5 bases and J gave up 1 base, with 17 bases separating them. Germline CDR1 and CDR2: MDHEN and SYDVKM.